This TCR beta chain was found in a study of CD8 T cells in ankylosing spondylitis. General study findings and limits: Roughly 8 highly homologous variants made up a TCR beta motif that seemed to typify ankylosing spondylitis blood.

From the 5' RACE reads, TCRdb called clonotypes with MiXCR, one entry per CDR3 protein. This sample has a few hundred thousand distinct CDR3 sequences; roughly 20% occur once, and the top ten carry around 13%. Notes on this clonotype: What it recognizes is unknown.

The sequence was collected from a male donor with ankylosing spondylitis or in good health (not recorded which). Source material: blood, either unsorted or a sorted T cell fraction (not recorded which).

CDR3: CASSYGTGNYGYTF. CDR3 nucleotides: TGTGCCAGCAGCTACGGAACAGGGAACTATGGCTACACCTTC. The chain recombines TRBV11-2 with TRBJ1-2, with D possibly matching TRBD1 (6 bases). Trimming stripped 4 bases from V and 2 bases from J, with 11 bases between. Germline loops: CDR1 SGHAT, CDR2 FQNNGV. This CDR3 spans 14 amino acids.